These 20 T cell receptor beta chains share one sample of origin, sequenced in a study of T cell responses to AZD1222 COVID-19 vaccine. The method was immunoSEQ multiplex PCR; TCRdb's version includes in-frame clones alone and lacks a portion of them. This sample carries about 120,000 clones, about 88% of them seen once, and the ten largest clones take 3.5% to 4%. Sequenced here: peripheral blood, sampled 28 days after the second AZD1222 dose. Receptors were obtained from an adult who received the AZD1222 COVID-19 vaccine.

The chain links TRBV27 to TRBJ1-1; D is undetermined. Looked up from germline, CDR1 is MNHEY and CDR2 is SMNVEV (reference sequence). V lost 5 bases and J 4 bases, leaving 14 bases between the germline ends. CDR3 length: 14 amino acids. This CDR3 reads CASSRGRVTTEAFF. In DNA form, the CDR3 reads TGTGCCAGCAGTCGGGGTAGGGTAACCACTGAAGCTTTCTTT.

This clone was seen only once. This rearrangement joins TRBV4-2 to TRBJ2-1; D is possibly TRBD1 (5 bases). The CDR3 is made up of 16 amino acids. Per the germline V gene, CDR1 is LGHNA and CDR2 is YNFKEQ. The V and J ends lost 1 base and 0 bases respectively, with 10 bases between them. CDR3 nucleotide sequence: TGTGCCAGCAGCCAAGGAGGTGACAGCTCCTACAATGAGCAGTTCTTC. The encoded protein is CASSQGGDSSYNEQFF.

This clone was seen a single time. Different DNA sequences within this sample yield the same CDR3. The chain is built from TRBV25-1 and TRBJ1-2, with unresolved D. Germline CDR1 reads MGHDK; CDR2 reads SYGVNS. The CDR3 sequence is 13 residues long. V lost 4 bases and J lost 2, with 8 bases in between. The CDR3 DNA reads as TGTGCCAGCAGTGTAACAGAAAACTATGGCTACACCTTC. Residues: CASSVTENYGYTF.

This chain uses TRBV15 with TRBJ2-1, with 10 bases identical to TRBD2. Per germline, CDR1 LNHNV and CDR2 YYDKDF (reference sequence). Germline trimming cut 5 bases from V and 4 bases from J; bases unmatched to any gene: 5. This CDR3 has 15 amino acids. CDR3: CATSLLAGTYNEQFF. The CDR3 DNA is TGTGCCACCAGCCTACTAGCGGGGACATACAATGAGCAGTTCTTC.

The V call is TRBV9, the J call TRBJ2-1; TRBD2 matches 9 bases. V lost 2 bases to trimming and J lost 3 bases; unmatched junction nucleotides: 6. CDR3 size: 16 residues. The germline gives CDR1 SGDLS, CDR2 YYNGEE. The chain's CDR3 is CASSVGFSGGYNEQFF. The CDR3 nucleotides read TGTGCCAGCAGCGTCGGTTTTAGCGGGGGCTACAATGAGCAGTTCTTC. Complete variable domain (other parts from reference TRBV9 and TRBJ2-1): DSGVTQTPKHLITATGQRVTLRCSPRSGDLSVYWYQQSLDQGLQFLIQYYNGEERAKGNILERFSAQQFPDLHSELNLSSLELGDSALYFCASSVGFSGGYNEQFFGPGTRLTVL.

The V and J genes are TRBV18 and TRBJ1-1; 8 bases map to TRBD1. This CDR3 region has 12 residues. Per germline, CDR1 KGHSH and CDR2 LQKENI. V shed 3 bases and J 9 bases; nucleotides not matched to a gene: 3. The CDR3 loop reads CASSPGQGQAFF. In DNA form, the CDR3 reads TGTGCCAGCTCACCCGGACAGGGCCAAGCTTTCTTT.

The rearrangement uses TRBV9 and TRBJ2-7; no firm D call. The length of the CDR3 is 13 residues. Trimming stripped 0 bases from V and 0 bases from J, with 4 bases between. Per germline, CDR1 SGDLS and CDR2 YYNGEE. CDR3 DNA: TGTGCCAGCAGCGTAGAACCCTCCTACGAGCAGTACTTC. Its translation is CASSVEPSYEQYF.

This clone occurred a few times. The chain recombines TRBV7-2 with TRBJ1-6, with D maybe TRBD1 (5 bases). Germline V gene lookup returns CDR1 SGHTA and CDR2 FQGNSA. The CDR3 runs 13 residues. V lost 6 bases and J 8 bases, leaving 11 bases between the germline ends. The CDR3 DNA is TGTGCCAGCAGTTCTCAGGGTTATTCACCCCTCCACTTT. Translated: CASSSQGYSPLHF.

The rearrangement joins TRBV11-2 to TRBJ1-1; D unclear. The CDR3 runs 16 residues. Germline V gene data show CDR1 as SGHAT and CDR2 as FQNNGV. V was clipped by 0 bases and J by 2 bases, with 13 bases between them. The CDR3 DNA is TGTGCCAGCAGCTTAGATTCGGGCAGTGGTAACACTGAAGCTTTCTTT. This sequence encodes CASSLDSGSGNTEAFF. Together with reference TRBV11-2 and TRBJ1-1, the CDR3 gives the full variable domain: EAGVAQSPRYKIIEKRQSVAFWCNPISGHATLYWYQQILGQGPKLLIQFQNNGVVDDSQLPKDRFSAERLKGVDSTLKIQPAKLEDSAVYLCASSLDSGSGNTEAFFGQGTRLTVV.

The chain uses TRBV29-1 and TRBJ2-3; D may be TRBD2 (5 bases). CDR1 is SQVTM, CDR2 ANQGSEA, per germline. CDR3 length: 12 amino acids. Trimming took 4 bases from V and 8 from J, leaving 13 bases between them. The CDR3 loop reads CSVVAHGVTQYF. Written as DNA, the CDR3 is TGCAGCGTTGTTGCTCACGGGGTTACGCAGTATTTT.

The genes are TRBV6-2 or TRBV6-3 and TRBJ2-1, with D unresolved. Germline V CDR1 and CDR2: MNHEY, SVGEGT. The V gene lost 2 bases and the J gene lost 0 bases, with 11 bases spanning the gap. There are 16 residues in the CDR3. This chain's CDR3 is CASSYGRFSSYNEQFF. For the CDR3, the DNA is TGTGCCAGCAGTTACGGTCGCTTCAGCTCCTACAATGAGCAGTTCTTC.

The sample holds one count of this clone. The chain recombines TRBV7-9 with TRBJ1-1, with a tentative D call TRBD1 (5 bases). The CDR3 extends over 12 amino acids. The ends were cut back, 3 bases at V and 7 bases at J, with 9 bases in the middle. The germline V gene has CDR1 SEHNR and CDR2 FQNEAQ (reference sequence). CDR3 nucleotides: TGTGCCAGCAGCTTCGACAGCCTTGAAGCTTTCTTT. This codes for CASSFDSLEAFF.

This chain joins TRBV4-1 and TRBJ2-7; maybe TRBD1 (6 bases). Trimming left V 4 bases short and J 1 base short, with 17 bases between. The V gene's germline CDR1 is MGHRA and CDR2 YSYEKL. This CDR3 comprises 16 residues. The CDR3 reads CASSRNNRESSYEQYF. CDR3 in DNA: TGCGCCAGCAGCCGAAACAACAGGGAGTCGTCCTACGAGCAGTACTTC.

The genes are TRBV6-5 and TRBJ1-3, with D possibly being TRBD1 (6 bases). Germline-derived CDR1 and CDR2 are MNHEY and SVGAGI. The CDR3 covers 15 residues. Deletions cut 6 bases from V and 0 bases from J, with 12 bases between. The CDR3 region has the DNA TGTGCCAGCAGAAAATCGGGGGCCTCTGGAAACACCATATATTTT. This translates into CASRKSGASGNTIYF.

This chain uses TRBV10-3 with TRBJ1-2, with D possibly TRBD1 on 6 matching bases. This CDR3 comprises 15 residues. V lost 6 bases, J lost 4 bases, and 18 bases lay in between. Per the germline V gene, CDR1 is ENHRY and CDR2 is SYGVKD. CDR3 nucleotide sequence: TGTGCCATCAGCACACACAGGGAATACTTCTATGGCTACACCTTC. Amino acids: CAISTHREYFYGYTF.

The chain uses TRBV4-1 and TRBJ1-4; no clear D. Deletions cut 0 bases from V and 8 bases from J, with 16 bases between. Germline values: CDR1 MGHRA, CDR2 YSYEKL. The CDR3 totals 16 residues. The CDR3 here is CASSQDLVRTGEKLFF. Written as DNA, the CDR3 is TGCGCCAGCAGCCAAGATCTCGTACGGACGGGCGAAAAACTGTTTTTT.

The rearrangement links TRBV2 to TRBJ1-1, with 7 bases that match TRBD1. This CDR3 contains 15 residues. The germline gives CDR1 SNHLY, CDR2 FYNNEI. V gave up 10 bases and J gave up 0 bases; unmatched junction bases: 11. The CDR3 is CATQGYPGVNTEAFF. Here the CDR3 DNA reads TGTGCCACACAGGGGTATCCTGGGGTGAACACTGAAGCTTTCTTT.

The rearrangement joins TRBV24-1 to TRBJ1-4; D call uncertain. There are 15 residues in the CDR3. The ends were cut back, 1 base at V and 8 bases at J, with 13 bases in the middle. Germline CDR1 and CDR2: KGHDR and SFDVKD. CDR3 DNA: TGTGCCACCAGTGATTTCACAAAAGCGGGAGAAAAACTGTTTTTT. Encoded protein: CATSDFTKAGEKLFF.

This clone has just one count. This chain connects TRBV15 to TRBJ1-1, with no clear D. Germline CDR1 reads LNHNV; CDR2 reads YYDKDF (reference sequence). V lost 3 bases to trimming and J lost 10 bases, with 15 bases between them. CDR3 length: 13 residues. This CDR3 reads CATSRTYRAAAFF. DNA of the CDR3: TGTGCCACCAGCAGGACCTATAGGGCGGCAGCTTTCTTT.

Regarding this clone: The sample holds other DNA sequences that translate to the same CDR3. CDR3 sequence reads: CASSFRNYGYTF. For the CDR3, the DNA is TGTGCCAGCAGTTTTCGAAACTATGGCTACACCTTC. The chain is built from TRBV28 and TRBJ1-2; D is unclear. V was pared by 3 bases and J by 2 bases, with 4 bases between. The CDR3 covers 12 residues. CDR1 is MDHEN, CDR2 SYDVKM, per germline.